This passage covers 18 T cell receptor beta chains from one sample sequenced in a study of blood T cell repertoires in COVID-19. Sequencing used immunoSEQ multiplex PCR; TCRdb keeps in-frame clones, though not all of them. The sample has about 280,000 clones; 88% are singletons. The sequenced sample consisted of peripheral blood. These receptors all stem from a man aged 18 to 30 with active or convalescent COVID-19.

In its sample, this clone was seen once. V and J are TRBV4-1 and TRBJ2-7; D is ambiguous. V lost 1 base, J lost 6 bases, and 7 bases lay in between. Looked up from germline, CDR1 is MGHRA and CDR2 is YSYEKL. The CDR3 sequence is 12 residues long. CDR3 loop: CASSQASGEQYF. CDR3 coding DNA: TGCGCCAGCAGCCAAGCTTCGGGCGAGCAGTACTTC.

V is TRBV6-2 or TRBV6-3 and J is TRBJ2-7, with D tentatively TRBD2 (5 bases). Between the trimmed V and J ends, which lost 1 base and 7 bases, there was a span of 20 bases. CDR3 size: 16 residues. Germline CDR1 is MNHEY and CDR2 is SVGEGT. The CDR3 loop reads CASSYFPFDLAGEQYF. DNA of the CDR3: TGTGCCAGCAGTTACTTCCCATTCGACCTGGCGGGTGAGCAGTACTTC.

The J gene is TRBJ1-2, the V gene TRBV7-8; D is perhaps TRBD1 (5 bases). The CDR3 has 13 residues. Germline CDR1 SGHVS, CDR2 FQNEAQ. Trimming cost V 1 base and J 7 bases, with 10 bases left between them. The CDR3 nucleotides are TGTGCCAGCAGCTTAGTGGGGGGAGGTGGCTACACCTTC. This translates into CASSLVGGGGYTF.

The chain links TRBV19 to TRBJ1-1, with D hard to call. The CDR3 runs 15 residues. The V end was cut by 7 bases, the J end by 1 base, with 16 bases between. Germline V gene sequence: CDR1 LNHDA, CDR2 SQIVND (reference sequence). The CDR3 DNA sequence: TGTGCCAGTAACCTCGACGGAGTAGCGAACACTGAAGCTTTCTTT. Translated: CASNLDGVANTEAFF.

This clone was seen repeatedly, ten times or more. V is TRBV2 and J is TRBJ1-4, with 8 bases identical to TRBD1. The junction had 7 bases not matched to a gene; V was cut back by 6 bases and J by 7 bases. This CDR3 has 14 residues. CDR1 is SNHLY and CDR2 is FYNNEI in the germline V gene. CDR3 in DNA: TGTGCCAGCAGAAGGGGACAGGCGGGTGAAAAACTGTTTTTT. It yields the protein CASRRGQAGEKLFF.

This clone appeared once. The chain employs TRBV18 and TRBJ1-1; 8 nucleotides align to TRBD1. Looked up from germline, CDR1 is KGHSH and CDR2 is LQKENI. The CDR3 spans 15 residues. V shed 3 bases, J shed 4 bases, and the junction held 7 bases outside the gene matches. The CDR3 sequence: CASSPGRQGATEAFF. Written as DNA, the CDR3 is TGTGCCAGCTCACCCGGGAGGCAGGGGGCCACTGAAGCTTTCTTT.

V is TRBV5-6 and J is TRBJ1-2; TRBD1 is a possible D gene (6 bases). Between the trimmed V and J ends, which lost 0 bases and 4 bases, there was a span of 13 bases. This CDR3 comprises 15 residues. Germline CDR1 is SGHDT and CDR2 is YYEEEE. This CDR3 is CASSLAPDRTYGYTF. The CDR3 DNA is TGTGCCAGCAGCTTGGCCCCCGACAGGACCTATGGCTACACCTTC.

The rearrangement uses TRBV19 and TRBJ2-3; 14 bases agree with TRBD2. CDR3 length: 15 residues. With V trimmed by 5 bases and J by 4 bases, 2 bases remained unmatched. In germline, CDR1 is LNHDA, CDR2 SQIVND (reference sequence). In DNA form, the CDR3 reads TGTGCCAGTAGTTGGACTAGCGGGGGGTCAGATACGCAGTATTTT. Translation: CASSWTSGGSDTQYF. The complete variable domain, with remaining parts taken from reference TRBV19 and TRBJ2-3, reads DGGITQSPKYLFRKEGQNVTLSCEQNLNHDAMYWYRQDPGQGLRLIYYSQIVNDFQKGDIAEGYSVSREKKESFPLTVTSAQKNPTAFYLCASSWTSGGSDTQYFGPGTRLTVL.

The V call is TRBV4-1, the J call TRBJ1-4; 10 bases align to TRBD1. From germline, CDR1 is MGHRA and CDR2 YSYEKL. Trimming cost V 2 bases and J 7 bases; bases outside gene matches: 7. This CDR3 comprises 16 residues. CDR3 amino acids: CASSQFDRGLGEKLFF. The DNA for the CDR3 is TGCGCCAGCAGCCAATTCGACAGGGGGCTCGGTGAAAAACTGTTTTTT.

The V gene is TRBV19, the J gene TRBJ1-4; unclear D gene. The V end lost 2 bases, the J end lost 8 bases, and 6 bases lay between the germline ends. Germline lookup yields CDR1 LNHDA and CDR2 SQIVND (reference sequence). The CDR3 totals 12 residues. The CDR3 nucleotides read TGTGCCAGTAGTATATCCGGGGAAAAACTGTTTTTT. Residues: CASSISGEKLFF.

The rearrangement links TRBV19 to TRBJ1-2; 8 bases line up with TRBD1. Germline V gene data show CDR1 as LNHDA and CDR2 as SQIVND (reference sequence). This CDR3 has 17 amino acids. The ends lost 5 bases at V and 1 base at J; junction bases unmatched: 12. CDR3 amino acids: CASSSAGQGTFNYGYTF. CDR3 nucleotide sequence: TGTGCCAGTAGTTCGGCCGGACAGGGAACTTTTAACTATGGCTACACCTTC.

The chain links TRBV10-3 to TRBJ2-2; TRBD1 matches 8 bases. Unmatched junction bases numbered 6, after V lost 4 bases and J lost 2 bases. Germline lookup yields CDR1 ENHRY and CDR2 SYGVKD. The CDR3 has 16 amino acids. The CDR3 loop is CAISGRDRFNTGELFF. The CDR3 DNA sequence: TGTGCCATCAGTGGCCGGGACAGGTTTAACACCGGGGAGCTGTTTTTT.

CDR3 residues: CASSGQGEGADTQYF. CDR3 DNA: TGTGCCAGCAGCGGACAGGGTGAAGGAGCAGATACGCAGTATTTT. This sequence joins TRBV2 and TRBJ2-3; 8 bases match TRBD1. Looked up from germline, CDR1 is SNHLY and CDR2 is FYNNEI. Trimming at V came to 6 bases and at J to 4 bases, leaving 9 bases not matched to a gene. The CDR3 contains 15 residues.

The rearrangement uses TRBV5-1 and TRBJ1-1; D might be TRBD1 (5 bases). The CDR3 spans 15 residues. The germline V gene encodes CDR1 SGHRS and CDR2 YFSETQ. V gave up 2 bases and J gave up 3 bases, with 14 bases separating them. CDR3 coding DNA: TGCGCCAGCAGCTTCCGGGCCCCGGGGGACACTGAAGCTTTCTTT. Encoded protein: CASSFRAPGDTEAFF.

This clone showed up just once. The chain has TRBV6-6 and TRBJ1-1; 9 bases are a match to TRBD1. Unmatched junction bases numbered 3, after V lost 5 bases and J lost 5 bases. The CDR3 runs 13 residues. Germline CDR1 MNHNY, CDR2 SVGAGI (reference sequence). The CDR3 protein is CASSGDRATEAFF. CDR3 in DNA: TGTGCCAGCAGTGGGGACAGGGCTACTGAAGCTTTCTTT.

The rearrangement joins TRBV7-6 to TRBJ1-1, with 8 bases fitting TRBD1. The CDR3 totals 15 residues. Per germline, CDR1 SGHVS and CDR2 FNYEAQ. V shed 5 bases, J shed 0 bases, and the junction held 5 bases outside the gene matches. DNA for the CDR3: TGTGCCAGCAGCGCACGACAGGGGATGAACACTGAAGCTTTCTTT. Translated: CASSARQGMNTEAFF.

The rearrangement links TRBV7-3 to TRBJ2-1; no reliable D call. This CDR3 has 15 amino acids. Trimming left V 1 base short and J 7 bases short, with 14 bases between. Germline V gene lookup returns CDR1 SGHTA and CDR2 FQGTGA. DNA of the CDR3: TGTGCCAGCAGCTTAAATCGGGTGGCTAGAAATGAGCAGTTCTTC. Residues: CASSLNRVARNEQFF.

The chain is built from TRBV19 and TRBJ1-6, with unresolved D. V dropped 7 bases and J dropped 5 bases, with 9 bases sitting between them. The CDR3 is made up of 13 amino acids. Germline V gene lookup returns CDR1 LNHDA and CDR2 SQIVND (reference sequence). The CDR3 coding sequence is TGTGCCAGTACCGCTTCGGATAATTCACCCCTCCACTTT. This sequence encodes CASTASDNSPLHF.